A selection of T cell receptor beta chains follows, all from one sample in a study of OX40 agonist ivuxolimab in advanced cancers. Clones were read by immunoSEQ multiplex PCR, and TCRdb kept only the in-frame ones, dropping some. The sample has nearly 50,000 clones, 70% to 90% seen once. The source material was CD4+ or CD8+ T cells sorted from blood, sampled in a trial of the OX40 agonist ivuxolimab. Source of these receptors: an adult with an advanced solid tumor such as melanoma, head and neck, liver or kidney cancer. Each CDR3 is given with its conserved first and last residue. A D gene is named only where the DNA matches it firmly. Expanded clones are given a class, and other clones once, few, many or no size at all.

v_gene: TRBV2
abundance: NA
d_gene: TRBD2
j_gene: TRBJ2-5
CDR3aa: CASSDGLAGGTQVTQYF
CDR3nt: TGTGCCAGCAGTGATGGACTAGCGGGAGGGACCCAGGTGACCCAGTACTTC

v_gene: TRBV5-5
abundance: NA
d_gene: NA
j_gene: TRBJ2-2
CDR3aa: CASSWGGQSTGELFF
CDR3nt: TGTGCCAGCAGTTGGGGGGGCCAGAGCACCGGGGAGCTGTTTTTT

v_gene: TRBV25-1
abundance: NA
d_gene: TRBD2
j_gene: TRBJ2-1
CDR3aa: CASMRAGGPGEQFF
CDR3nt: TGTGCCAGCATGAGGGCGGGAGGGCCGGGTGAGCAGTTCTTC

v_gene: TRBV5-1
abundance: NA
d_gene: NA
j_gene: TRBJ2-5
CDR3aa: CASSLEGGETQYF
CDR3nt: TGCGCCAGCAGCTTGGAGGGCGGGGAGACCCAGTACTTC

v_gene: TRBV20-1
abundance: NA
d_gene: NA
j_gene: TRBJ1-3
CDR3aa: CSATLGNTIYF
CDR3nt: TGCAGCGCGACCTTGGGTAACACCATATATTTT

v_gene: TRBV2
abundance: NA
d_gene: TRBD1
j_gene: TRBJ2-3
CDR3aa: CASSLTGEPPNTQYF
CDR3nt: TGTGCCAGCAGTTTAACAGGGGAGCCCCCCAATACGCAGTATTTT

v_gene: TRBV18
abundance: once
d_gene: TRBD2
j_gene: TRBJ2-6
CDR3aa: CASSLTSGSLTGANVLTF
CDR3nt: TGTGCCAGCTCATTGACTAGCGGGAGCCTGACCGGGGCCAACGTCCTGACTTTC

v_gene: TRBV29-1
abundance: NA
d_gene: NA
j_gene: TRBJ1-2
CDR3aa: CSVGGMWGYTF
CDR3nt: TGCAGCGTTGGGGGCATGTGGGGCTACACCTTC

v_gene: TRBV19
abundance: NA
d_gene: TRBD2
j_gene: TRBJ2-4
CDR3aa: CASSIRLAGEAKNIQYF
CDR3nt: TGTGCCAGTAGTATACGACTAGCGGGGGAAGCCAAAAACATTCAGTACTTC

v_gene: TRBV6-1
abundance: NA
d_gene: NA
j_gene: TRBJ1-1
CDR3aa: CASRLGPTNTEAFF
CDR3nt: TGTGCCAGCAGACTGGGACCGACGAACACTGAAGCTTTCTTT

v_gene: TRBV27
abundance: once
d_gene: NA
j_gene: TRBJ2-7
CDR3aa: CASSRKSTYEQYF
CDR3nt: TGTGCCAGCAGCCGAAAGAGCACCTACGAGCAGTACTTC